This record covers a single T cell receptor beta chain. This clone's antigen is unknown. Per-base quality was not reported, and no clone a single base away is much larger than it. This specimen belongs to a study of CD8+CD57+ T cells in acquired aplastic anemia (dated 2018 in TCRdb). For the wider study: On average, sorted CD4+ and CD8+ cells yielded around 3.5 ug of extracted DNA, with a range of about 0.19 to 30 ug. CD8+CD57+ expansion was defined as frequency above the mean frequency observed in healthy subjects. The investigation overall reported the following: Between patients and healthy controls, no significant difference in CD8+ Simpson's diversity was found (P=0.060). Around 31 CD8+ CDR3 sequences were shared between patients and controls but appeared highly expressed in patients and within their immunodominant clones.

Genomic DNA served as template for TCR beta VDJ combination and CDR3 sequence profiling. An Illumina HiSeq 2000 was the platform used for TCR repertoire sequencing. Concerning the study's data processing: Repertoires were assessed using TRBV/TRBJ rearrangement plots, CDR3 size and DJ length profiles, and Simpson's diversity index. The immunodominant clone was defined as the most abundant DNA sequence in deep sequencing data. CDR3 amino acid sequences were screened for sharing across subjects and were compared with published repertoires and the VDJdb database. The public reads were run again by TCRdb, first through fastp at Q25 and then through MiXCR, and only productive beta chains were kept. Every distinct CDR3 protein forms one entry, paired with its most common genes and DNA. The V and J calls were determined by TCRdb, not by the authors. The sample contains about 98,000 distinct CDR3 sequences, about 66% of them found a single time. In total, the top ten clones hold more than 55% of the sample.

The germline V gene yields ENHRY for CDR1 and SYGVKD for CDR2. The CDR3 starts with the cysteine, ends with the phenylalanine, and has 14 residues. Here the CDR3 DNA is all that survives: 42 bases in frame from base 1. V drops 3 bases and J drops 2 bases, leaving 10 bases in between. Flow cytometry had shown CD8+CD57+ cell expansion in the patients selected for sequencing. Every patient had a diagnosis of severe acquired aplastic anemia based on International Study of Aplastic Anemia and Agranulocytosis and Camitta criteria. No therapy had been received by the patients at the time of blood sampling. TCR repertoires of sorted CD4+ and CD8+ blood T cells from severe aplastic anemia patients and healthy subjects were deep-sequenced in the study. Patients were enrolled in the USA under clinicaltrials.gov protocols 00001620, 01623167, 00001397, 00071045, 00081523 and 00961064. Ficoll-Paque density gradient centrifugation was used to isolate peripheral blood mononuclear cells. Before DNA extraction, CD4+ and CD8+ T cells were sorted by FACS or by magnetic beads.

The receptor's source is a human donor with aplastic anemia. In this chain, TRBV10-3 is recombined with TRBJ1-2; the D gene is perhaps TRBD1, on 5 matching bases. Sequencing used sorted CD4+, CD8+, or CD8+CD57+ T cells (not recorded which) from PBMCs. The DNA is TGTGCCATCAGTGAAAAGGGACCAAACTATGGCTACACCTTC. It translates to CAISEKGPNYGYTF.